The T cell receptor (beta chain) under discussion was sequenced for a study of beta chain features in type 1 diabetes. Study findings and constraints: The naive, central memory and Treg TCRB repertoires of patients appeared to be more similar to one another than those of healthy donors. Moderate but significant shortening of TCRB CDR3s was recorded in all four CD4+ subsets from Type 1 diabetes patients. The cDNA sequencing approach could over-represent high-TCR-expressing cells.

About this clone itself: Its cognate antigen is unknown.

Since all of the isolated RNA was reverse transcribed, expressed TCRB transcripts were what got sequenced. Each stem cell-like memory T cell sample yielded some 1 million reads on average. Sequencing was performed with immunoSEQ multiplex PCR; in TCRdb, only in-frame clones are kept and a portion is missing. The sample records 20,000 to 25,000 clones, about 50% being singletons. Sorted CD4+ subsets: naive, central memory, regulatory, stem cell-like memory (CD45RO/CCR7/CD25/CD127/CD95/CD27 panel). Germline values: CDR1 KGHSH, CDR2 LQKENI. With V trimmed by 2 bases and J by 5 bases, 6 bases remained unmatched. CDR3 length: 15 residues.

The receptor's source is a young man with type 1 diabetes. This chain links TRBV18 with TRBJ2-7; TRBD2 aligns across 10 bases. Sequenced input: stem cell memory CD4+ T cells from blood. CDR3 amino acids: CASSPKLAGSHEQYF. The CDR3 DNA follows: TGTGCCAGCTCACCAAAACTAGCGGGATCCCACGAGCAGTACTTC.